Below are 22 T cell receptor beta chains sequenced from a single sample in a study of T-cell reconstitution after alpha-beta-depleted transplantation in children. Unique molecular identifiers were used in preparing the TCRbeta library. Each CDR3 protein gets one entry after TCRdb re-called the PCR reads with MiXCR. This sample has under 450,000 distinct CDR3 sequences, with around 16% found just once. The sequencing here drew on PBMCs, mostly from graft donor cells, taken 360 days after TCRalphabeta/CD19-depleted stem cell transplant. These receptors came from a boy less than two years old who had a stem cell transplant for Wiskott-Aldrich syndrome, so the T cells may come from the graft donor.

The chain employs TRBV7-9 and TRBJ2-3; D might be TRBD2 (5 bases). The CDR3 is 16 residues long. Trimming removed 1 base from V and 2 bases from J, with 13 bases in between. From germline, CDR1 is SEHNR and CDR2 FQNEAQ (reference sequence). CDR3 sequence reads: CASSLVKRTFTDTQYF. Here the CDR3 DNA reads TGTGCCAGCAGCTTAGTCAAGCGGACCTTCACAGATACGCAGTATTTT.

This clonotype was seen a handful of times. The chain has TRBV27 and TRBJ2-1; TRBD2 might be the D (6 bases). This CDR3 spans 16 amino acids. Germline CDR1 and CDR2: MNHEY and SMNVEV (reference sequence). V gave up 3 bases and J gave up 2 bases, with 14 bases separating them. The CDR3 nucleotides read TGTGCCAGCAGTTTCAGTGGGGCGGGGCCCTACAATGAGCAGTTCTTC. Amino acids: CASSFSGAGPYNEQFF.

In its sample, this clonotype was seen once. The rearrangement joins TRBV20-1 to TRBJ2-3; unclear D gene. The germline CDR1 and CDR2 sequences are DFQATT and SNEGSKA (reference sequence). The CDR3 covers 14 residues. The V end lost 2 bases, the J end lost 0 bases, and 9 bases lay between the germline ends. CDR3 residues: CSARKTWSTDTQYF. The CDR3 region has the DNA TGCAGTGCTAGAAAAACTTGGAGCACAGATACGCAGTATTTT.

This clonotype turned up a few times. The chain uses TRBV13 and TRBJ2-1; D is perhaps TRBD1 or TRBD2 (5 bases each). This CDR3 is 18 amino acids long. Trimming cost V 5 bases and J 0 bases, with 20 bases left between them. Germline CDR1 and CDR2: PRHDT and FYEKMQ (reference sequence). CDR3 region: CASSTGRKARSSYNEQFF. The CDR3 DNA is TGTGCCAGCAGCACGGGACGGAAAGCCCGCAGCTCCTACAATGAGCAGTTCTTC.

The rearrangement uses TRBV5-5 and TRBJ2-7; D is unresolved. CDR1 is SGHKS, CDR2 YYEKEE, per germline (reference sequence). The CDR3 has 12 residues. Trimming took off 1 base at V and 5 bases at J, with 7 bases between the two ends. The CDR3, as DNA: TGTGCCAGCAGCTTGAATTGGAACGAGCAGTACTTC. This gives the protein CASSLNWNEQYF.

A few counts support this clonotype. The V and J genes are TRBV5-1 and TRBJ2-7; possible D gene TRBD1, 6 bases. Germline lookup yields CDR1 SGHRS and CDR2 YFSETQ. CDR3 length: 13 amino acids. Deletions cut 7 bases from V and 2 bases from J, with 13 bases between. DNA for the CDR3: TGCGCCAGCCGGACAGCCCGAACCTACGAGCAGTACTTC. The encoded protein is CASRTARTYEQYF.

This chain joins TRBV24-1 and TRBJ2-5, with 9 nucleotides matching TRBD1. The CDR3 covers 15 residues. Germline CDR1 KGHDR, CDR2 SFDVKD. V shed 5 bases and J 4 bases; nucleotides not matched to a gene: 7. In nucleotides, the CDR3 is TGTGCCACCAGTGGTTCGGGGACAGGGAGAGAGACCCAGTACTTC. As protein: CATSGSGTGRETQYF.

This clonotype was counted only a few times. This sequence joins TRBV5-1 and TRBJ2-7, with a weak D call TRBD2 (6 bases). The length of the CDR3 is 14 residues. Trimming shortened V by 1 base and J by 3 bases, and 11 bases separated the two germline ends. CDR1 is SGHRS and CDR2 is YFSETQ in the germline V gene. CDR3 coding DNA: TGCGCCAGCAGCTTGTGGGGGGAAGGCTACGAGCAGTACTTC. As protein: CASSLWGEGYEQYF.

This clonotype has more than one count but fewer than ten. This chain connects TRBV20-1 to TRBJ1-6; D is uncertain. CDR1 and CDR2 (germline): DFQATT, SNEGSKA (reference sequence). CDR3 length: 14 residues. V was trimmed by 4 bases and J by 5 bases, leaving 12 bases between them. The CDR3 bases are TGCAGTGCTATTGGCAGCCCAGATAATTCACCCCTCCACTTT. It translates to CSAIGSPDNSPLHF.

This clonotype has more than one count but fewer than ten. The chain uses TRBV15 and TRBJ2-3; D is perhaps TRBD2 (5 bases). Germline V lookup: CDR1 LNHNV, CDR2 YYDKDF (reference sequence). The CDR3 is made up of 13 amino acids. V dropped 5 bases and J dropped 2 bases, with 8 bases sitting between them. The CDR3 sequence: CATSRGYTDTQYF. As DNA, the CDR3 is TGTGCCACCAGCCGGGGATACACAGATACGCAGTATTTT.

The rearrangement links TRBV27 to TRBJ2-3; D possibly corresponds to TRBD2 (6 bases). This CDR3 is built from 14 residues. The V end lost 6 bases, the J end lost 9 bases, and 19 bases lay between the germline ends. Per germline, CDR1 MNHEY and CDR2 SMNVEV (reference sequence). The CDR3 protein is CASRKTGSGDTQYF. The CDR3 nucleotides read TGTGCCAGCAGAAAGACTGGGTCGGGGGACACGCAGTATTTT.

This clonotype was observed a few times. The chain combines TRBV20-1 with TRBJ2-7, with no clear D. With 0 bases removed from V and 0 bases from J, the gap between germline ends came to 6 bases. CDR1 is DFQATT and CDR2 is SNEGSKA in the germline V gene (reference sequence). The CDR3 covers 13 residues. The CDR3 sequence: CSARDGISYEQYF. CDR3 DNA sequence: TGCAGTGCTAGAGATGGAATCTCCTACGAGCAGTACTTC.

The CDR3 loop reads CATSDRSVNEEETQYF. DNA for the CDR3: TGTGCCACCAGTGACCGCAGCGTCAACGAAGAAGAGACCCAGTACTTC. This chain connects TRBV24-1 to TRBJ2-5, with D unresolved. With 4 bases removed from V and 3 bases from J, the gap between germline ends came to 17 bases. The CDR3 sequence is 16 residues long. Germline values: CDR1 KGHDR, CDR2 SFDVKD.

This clonotype was detected a few times. This chain uses TRBV10-3 with TRBJ1-1; the D gene is possibly TRBD1 (6 bases). Germline loops: CDR1 ENHRY, CDR2 SYGVKD. The CDR3 has 14 amino acids. V gave up 3 bases and J gave up 1 base, with 9 bases separating them. Written as DNA, the CDR3 is TGTGCCATCAGTGATTTAGGGGGGAACACTGAAGCTTTCTTT. This codes for CAISDLGGNTEAFF.

This clonotype was seen a handful of times. The chain employs TRBV11-2 and TRBJ1-3; D is possibly TRBD1 (6 bases). CDR1 is SGHAT and CDR2 is FQNNGV in the germline V gene. The CDR3 is 14 amino acids. The V gene lost 5 bases and the J gene lost 4 bases, with 12 bases spanning the gap. CDR3 DNA: TGTGCCAGCAGCCACGGGACATTGGGAAACACCATATATTTT. Amino acids: CASSHGTLGNTIYF.

The rearrangement uses TRBV29-1 and TRBJ2-6; the D call may be TRBD1 or TRBD2 (5 bases each). The germline gives CDR1 SQVTM, CDR2 ANQGSEA. V lost 4 bases to trimming and J lost 4 bases, with 8 bases between them. The CDR3 is made up of 13 amino acids. The CDR3 nucleotides are TGCAGCGTTGCGGGGACCGGGGCCAACGTCCTGACTTTC. Its protein is CSVAGTGANVLTF.

The chain carries TRBV29-1 and TRBJ2-1; 10 bases match TRBD1. The junction had 15 bases not matched to a gene; V was cut back by 4 bases and J by 0 bases. This CDR3 is 19 amino acids long. Germline loops: CDR1 SQVTM, CDR2 ANQGSEA. CDR3 DNA: TGCAGCGTTGTTGGTCGACAGGGGGCTACCTTCGGCTCCTACAATGAGCAGTTCTTC. It yields the protein CSVVGRQGATFGSYNEQFF.

This clonotype was seen only a few times. The gene calls are TRBV7-7 and TRBJ2-5; D not resolved. The germline gives CDR1 SSHAT, CDR2 FNYEAQ (reference sequence). The length of the CDR3 is 15 residues. The germline V and J ends were trimmed by 5 bases and 1 base, with 14 bases remaining between them. Here the CDR3 reads CASSQKSRAQETQYF. In nucleotides, the CDR3 is TGTGCCAGCAGCCAAAAGTCAAGGGCCCAAGAGACCCAGTACTTC.

This clonotype was observed a handful of times. The rearrangement joins TRBV5-1 to TRBJ2-2; D ambiguous. The CDR3 is 14 residues long. The germline gives CDR1 SGHRS, CDR2 YFSETQ. Trimming removed 4 bases from V and 4 bases from J, with 11 bases in between. The CDR3 nucleotides read TGCGCCAGCAGCCCTATAGGCGGCACCGGGGAGCTGTTTTTT. This gives the protein CASSPIGGTGELFF.

V and J are TRBV10-3 and TRBJ2-4, with D maybe TRBD1 (5 bases). The CDR3 extends over 13 amino acids. Germline V gives CDR1 ENHRY, CDR2 SYGVKD. The V gene lost 4 bases and the J gene lost 8 bases, with 12 bases spanning the gap. DNA for the CDR3: TGTGCCATCAGTGCCAGGGTGTATGACATTCAGTACTTC. As protein: CAISARVYDIQYF.

The chain couples TRBV20-1 to TRBJ2-7, with D maybe TRBD1 (6 bases). V was trimmed by 5 bases and J by 7 bases, leaving 21 bases between them. The CDR3 sequence is 14 residues long. Germline lookup yields CDR1 DFQATT and CDR2 SNEGSKA (reference sequence). In nucleotides, the CDR3 is TGCAGTGCTCACTCCTCCGATACAGGGCGGGAGCAGTACTTC. Its protein is CSAHSSDTGREQYF.

The chain combines TRBV28 with TRBJ2-1; 8 positions match TRBD2. Germline V gives CDR1 MDHEN, CDR2 SYDVKM. With 2 bases clipped from V and 10 bases from J, the junction kept 4 bases outside the gene matches. The CDR3 covers 13 residues. The CDR3 loop reads CASSLQRGREQFF. Here the CDR3 DNA reads TGTGCCAGCAGTTTACAGCGGGGGAGAGAGCAGTTCTTC.